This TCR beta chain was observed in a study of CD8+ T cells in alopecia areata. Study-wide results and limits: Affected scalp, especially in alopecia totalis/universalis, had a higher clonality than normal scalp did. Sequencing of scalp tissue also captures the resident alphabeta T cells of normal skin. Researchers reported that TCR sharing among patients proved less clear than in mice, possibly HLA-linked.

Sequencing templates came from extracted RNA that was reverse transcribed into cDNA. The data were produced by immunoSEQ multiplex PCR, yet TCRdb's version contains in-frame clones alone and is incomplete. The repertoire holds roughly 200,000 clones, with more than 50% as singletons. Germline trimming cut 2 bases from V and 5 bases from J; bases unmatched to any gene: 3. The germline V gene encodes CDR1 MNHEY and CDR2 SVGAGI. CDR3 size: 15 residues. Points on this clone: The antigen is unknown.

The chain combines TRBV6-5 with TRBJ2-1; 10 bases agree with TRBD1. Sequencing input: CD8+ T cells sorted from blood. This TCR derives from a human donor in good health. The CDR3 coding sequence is TGTGCCAGCAGTTACCTGACAGGGGGCAACAATGAGCAGTTCTTC. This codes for CASSYLTGGNNEQFF.